The 21 T cell receptor beta chains below were found in one sample sequenced in a study of cytomegalovirus exposure and HLA in healthy donors. The PCR used 60 Vbeta and 13 Jbeta primers. Profiled with immunoSEQ multiplex PCR; TCRdb holds only in-frame clones, not every one. The sample has around 140,000 clones, 77% seen once. The material sequenced was PBMCs. Receptor source: a male donor in good health and CMV-seropositive.

J is TRBJ1-1 and V is TRBV6-1; 7 bases agree with TRBD1. This CDR3 spans 17 amino acids. V gave up 1 base and J gave up 0 bases; unmatched junction bases: 8. CDR1 MNHNS and CDR2 SASEGT come from the germline V gene. The CDR3, as DNA: TGTGCCAGCAGTGAAGAACATGGGACAGTTTTGAACACTGAAGCTTTCTTT. Protein product: CASSEEHGTVLNTEAFF.

The chain's CDR3 is CASSYSTNEKLFF. The CDR3 region has the DNA TGTGCCAGCTCCTATTCCACTAATGAAAAACTGTTTTTT. The chain joins TRBV18 to TRBJ1-4; no clear D. This CDR3 contains 13 residues. The V and J ends lost 6 bases and 2 bases respectively, with 7 bases between them. The germline V gene has CDR1 KGHSH and CDR2 LQKENI.

J is TRBJ2-3 and V is TRBV29-1; TRBD2 matches at 12 bases. Germline lookup yields CDR1 SQVTM and CDR2 ANQGSEA. V lost 7 bases, J lost 3 bases, and 11 bases stayed unmatched. The CDR3 is made up of 16 amino acids. For the CDR3, the DNA is TGCAGCGCGCTCATACTAGCGGGGGGCCTAACAGATACGCAGTATTTT. This codes for CSALILAGGLTDTQYF.

V and J are TRBV13 and TRBJ2-3; D possibly corresponds to TRBD1 (6 bases). This CDR3 comprises 15 residues. The germline V gene has CDR1 PRHDT and CDR2 FYEKMQ (reference sequence). Trimming took 5 bases from V and 4 from J, leaving 16 bases between them. The CDR3 bases are TGTGCCAGCAGCCCTTGGCCAGGGGATCCAGATACGCAGTATTTT. Translation: CASSPWPGDPDTQYF.

The CDR3, as DNA: TGTGCCAGCAGTGAATGGCAGGGGGCAGACGAGCAGTACTTC. Encoded protein: CASSEWQGADEQYF. The gene calls are TRBV25-1 and TRBJ2-7, with 8 bases aligning to TRBD1. V lost 1 base, J lost 5 bases, and 4 bases stayed unmatched. The germline V gene encodes CDR1 MGHDK and CDR2 SYGVNS. CDR3 length: 14 residues.

V is TRBV6-5 and J is TRBJ1-4, with D tentatively TRBD1 (6 bases). Germline lookup yields CDR1 MNHEY and CDR2 SVGAGI. CDR3 length: 14 amino acids. V was pared by 7 bases and J by 0 bases, with 9 bases between. The CDR3: CASKDRSTNEKLFF. In nucleotides, the CDR3 is TGTGCCAGCAAGGACAGATCAACTAATGAAAAACTGTTTTTT.

The chain employs TRBV12-2 and TRBJ2-3; the table's D call of TRBD1 was not tested on the DNA. TRBV12-2 is a known pseudogene. The CDR3 length is 21 residues. This CDR3 reads CASRSSPGQVDHCLSTDTQYF. The CDR3 DNA is TGTGCAAGTCGCTCATCTCCGGGACAGGTAGACCACTGCCTTAGCACAGATACGCAGTATTTT.

The chain has TRBV5-1 and TRBJ2-3; 13 bases line up with TRBD2. CDR1 SGHRS and CDR2 YFSETQ come from the germline V gene. CDR3 length: 13 amino acids. The V and J ends lost 5 bases and 15 bases, in that order; junction bases with no gene match: 9. This CDR3 reads CASRRRLAGGSYF. The CDR3 DNA is TGCGCCAGCAGACGAAGACTAGCGGGGGGTTCTTATTTT.

In its sample, this clone was seen once. The CDR3 bases are TGTGCCAGTATCCAAACCGCCGGGACACTTAATGGCTACACCTTC. It is translated as CASIQTAGTLNGYTF. The chain links TRBV19 to TRBJ1-2, with a weak D call TRBD1 (6 bases). Germline V gives CDR1 LNHDA, CDR2 SQIVND (reference sequence). V was cut by 7 bases and J by 6 bases, with 21 bases left in between. This CDR3 region has 15 residues.

The rearrangement joins TRBV10-1 to TRBJ2-1; 8 bases fit TRBD2. The junction had 13 bases not matched to a gene; V was cut back by 8 bases and J by 7 bases. Per the germline V gene, CDR1 is WNHNN and CDR2 is SYGVQD (reference sequence). The length of the CDR3 is 15 residues. CDR3 in DNA: TGCGCCAGCCCCCCCCCGGGGGGGAGGAAGAATGAGCAGTTCTTC. It translates to CASPPPGGRKNEQFF.

This clone was picked up one time. J is TRBJ2-7 and V is TRBV19; the D gene is possibly TRBD2 (6 bases). Germline V gene sequence: CDR1 LNHDA, CDR2 SQIVND (reference sequence). This CDR3 has 18 amino acids. V was trimmed by 5 bases and J by 6 bases, leaving 29 bases between them. The CDR3 protein is CASSPQGLKRSSKGEQYF. CDR3 coding DNA: TGTGCCAGTAGTCCTCAGGGACTCAAGAGGTCGAGTAAGGGCGAGCAGTACTTC.

The genes are TRBV2 and TRBJ1-6; 8 nucleotides agree with TRBD1. The CDR3 is made up of 16 amino acids. Trimming removed 6 bases from V and 10 bases from J; junction bases left unmatched: 14. From germline, CDR1 is SNHLY and CDR2 FYNNEI. The CDR3 DNA follows: TGTGCCAGCAGGGAGACAGGGGCCTATAGGGAATCACCCCTCCACTTT. Encoded protein: CASRETGAYRESPLHF.

A remark on this clone: The junction shows a germline mismatch at one end, possibly a read error. J is TRBJ2-7 and V is TRBV5-1; the D is unclear. Per germline, CDR1 SGHRS and CDR2 YFSETQ. The CDR3 is 10 residues long. CDR3 protein: CASSLDSLDF. In nucleotides, the CDR3 is TGCGCCAGCAGCTTGGATTCACTCGACTTC.

The chain links TRBV11-3 to TRBJ2-7; 8 bases align to TRBD1. CDR1 is SGHNT and CDR2 is YENEEA in the germline V gene. The CDR3 runs 13 residues. With 5 bases clipped from V and 4 bases from J, the junction kept 4 bases outside the gene matches. In DNA, the CDR3 is TGTGCCAGCAGCCCAGGGGGCAAGTACGAGCAGTACTTC. Its translation: CASSPGGKYEQYF.

This rearrangement joins TRBV6-1 to TRBJ1-4; possibly TRBD1 for D (5 bases). This CDR3 has 16 amino acids. V lost 4 bases to trimming and J lost 7 bases, with 19 bases between them. Germline CDR1 MNHNS, CDR2 SASEGT. CDR3 sequence reads: CASSGGSSGLGEKLFF. The CDR3 DNA follows: TGTGCCAGCAGTGGTGGGTCTTCAGGGTTGGGTGAAAAACTGTTTTTT.

V is TRBV7-3 and J is TRBJ2-2; D might be TRBD2 (6 bases). CDR1 is SGHTA and CDR2 is FQGTGA in the germline V gene. The CDR3 extends over 16 amino acids. Trimming took off 2 bases at V and 7 bases at J, with 17 bases between the two ends. The CDR3 reads CASSLLGGSEDGELFF. The CDR3 DNA follows: TGTGCCAGCAGCTTACTCGGGGGTTCAGAGGACGGGGAGCTGTTTTTT.

This clone was observed once. This sequence joins TRBV2 and TRBJ2-7, with D possibly TRBD1 on 5 matching bases. The germline gives CDR1 SNHLY, CDR2 FYNNEI. The CDR3 length is 14 residues. V lost 0 bases and J lost 3, with 9 bases in between. The CDR3 DNA is TGTGCCAGCAGTGAAGCGGCAGGGAACTACGAGCAGTACTTC. Protein: CASSEAAGNYEQYF. Combining the CDR3 with reference TRBV2 and TRBJ2-7 gives the whole variable domain EPEVTQTPSHQVTQMGQEVILRCVPISNHLYFYWYRQILGQKVEFLVSFYNNEISEKSEIFDDQFSVERPDGSNFTLKIRSTKLEDSAMYFCASSEAAGNYEQYFGPGTRLTVT.

V usage is TRBV19 and J usage is TRBJ2-3; D might be TRBD2 (5 bases). This CDR3 contains 11 residues. The V gene lost 8 bases and the J gene lost 9 bases, with 12 bases spanning the gap. The V gene's germline CDR1 is LNHDA and CDR2 SQIVND (reference sequence). CDR3 sequence reads: CASGTASTQYF. DNA for the CDR3: TGTGCCAGTGGTACGGCTAGCACGCAGTATTTT.

The chain links TRBV4-2 to TRBJ2-3, with 8 bases fitting TRBD2. The length of the CDR3 is 16 residues. V lost 3 bases and J lost 6; bases outside the gene matches: 11. CDR1 is LGHNA, CDR2 YNFKEQ, per germline. CDR3 protein: CASSHRLAQGFDTQYF. The CDR3 nucleotides read TGTGCCAGCAGCCACCGACTAGCGCAAGGGTTTGATACGCAGTATTTT.

The rearrangement links TRBV2 to TRBJ1-4, with 7 bases aligning to TRBD1. Germline V lookup: CDR1 SNHLY, CDR2 FYNNEI. The CDR3 consists of 14 residues. The V and J ends lost 6 bases and 4 bases, in that order; junction bases with no gene match: 5. This CDR3 is CASRGDSLNEKLFF. CDR3 nucleotides: TGTGCCAGCAGGGGGGACAGCCTTAATGAAAAACTGTTTTTT.

The chain carries TRBV7-6 and TRBJ2-5; no clear D gene. The germline gives CDR1 SGHVS, CDR2 FNYEAQ. CDR3 length: 16 amino acids. V lost 0 bases to trimming and J lost 1 base, with 12 bases between them. CDR3 nucleotide sequence: TGTGCCAGCAGCTTAGCAGCCCCAGCGTTCCAAGAGACCCAGTACTTC. Protein sequence: CASSLAAPAFQETQYF.